Following are 13 T cell receptor beta chains from one sample sequenced in a study of blood T cell repertoires in COVID-19. Clones were read by immunoSEQ multiplex PCR, and TCRdb kept only the in-frame ones, dropping some. The sample records about 50,000 clones, over 90% being singletons. Material: peripheral blood. The source of these receptors is a man between 50 and 59 years old with active COVID-19.

The rearrangement uses TRBV27 and TRBJ1-5, with 8 bases that match TRBD1. CDR3 length: 16 amino acids. V shed 0 bases and J 8 bases; nucleotides not matched to a gene: 9. Germline V gene sequence: CDR1 MNHEY, CDR2 SMNVEV (reference sequence). The CDR3 DNA follows: TGTGCCAGCAGTTTATCGAATCGCAGGGGGCTTGAGCCCCAGCATTTT. Amino acid sequence: CASSLSNRRGLEPQHF.

This clone was picked up one time. The chain uses TRBV30 and TRBJ1-5; 8 nucleotides match TRBD1. The CDR3 contains 19 residues. The germline gives CDR1 GTSNPN, CDR2 SVGIG (reference sequence). J gave up 4 bases and V 3 bases, and 20 bases lay outside the gene matches. This chain's CDR3 is CAWSPKVRGRLLGNQPQHF. The CDR3 region has the DNA TGTGCCTGGAGCCCGAAGGTCAGGGGGCGTCTATTGGGTAATCAGCCCCAGCATTTT.

The V call is TRBV19, the J call TRBJ2-7, with a weak D call TRBD2 (5 bases). V was trimmed by 4 bases and J by 2 bases, leaving 9 bases between them. This CDR3 comprises 13 residues. Germline-derived CDR1 and CDR2 are LNHDA and SQIVND (reference sequence). CDR3 sequence: CASSKADAYEQYF. DNA for the CDR3: TGTGCCAGTAGTAAAGCGGACGCCTACGAGCAGTACTTC.

This chain joins TRBV12-3 or TRBV12-4 and TRBJ2-5, with 7 bases aligning to TRBD2. Germline trimming cut 6 bases from V and 7 bases from J; bases unmatched to any gene: 8. The CDR3 has 13 residues. The CDR3, as DNA: TGTGCCAGCAGCCGGACTAGTAAGGGGACCCAGTACTTC. Its protein is CASSRTSKGTQYF.

The chain joins TRBV18 to TRBJ2-5; D is undetermined. Germline V gene data show CDR1 as KGHSH and CDR2 as LQKENI. Deletions cut 6 bases from V and 4 bases from J, with 6 bases between. This CDR3 has 11 residues. CDR3 in amino acids: CASSEVETQYF. The CDR3, as DNA: TGTGCCAGCTCCGAGGTAGAGACCCAGTACTTC.

V usage is TRBV6-5 and J usage is TRBJ1-3, with D perhaps matching TRBD1 (5 bases). The germline V gene encodes CDR1 MNHEY and CDR2 SVGAGI. The germline V and J ends were trimmed by 2 bases and 2 bases, with 10 bases remaining between them. CDR3 length: 15 residues. The CDR3 nucleotides are TGTGCCAGCAGTTACGCGGCAGGGCCTGGAAACACCATATATTTT. Translation: CASSYAAGPGNTIYF.

This chain uses TRBV11-2 with TRBJ1-6; D gene ambiguous. Germline V gives CDR1 SGHAT, CDR2 FQNNGV. The CDR3 totals 14 residues. V lost 4 bases and J 9 bases, leaving 13 bases between the germline ends. CDR3 DNA sequence: TGTGCCAGCAGCTCGACCAGAGGCGGTTCACCCCTCCACTTT. Amino acid sequence: CASSSTRGGSPLHF.

The CDR3 protein is CASSWTSGGPYEQYF. In DNA form, the CDR3 reads TGTGCCAGCAGTTGGACTAGCGGGGGGCCCTACGAGCAGTACTTC. V usage is TRBV7-2 and J usage is TRBJ2-7, with TRBD2 matching 14 bases. This CDR3 spans 15 amino acids. The V gene end was trimmed by 6 bases and the J gene end by 2 bases; junction bases not matched to a gene: 3. Germline CDR1 SGHTA, CDR2 FQGNSA.

This chain connects TRBV19 to TRBJ1-3; TRBD1 is a possible D gene (6 bases). Per germline, CDR1 LNHDA and CDR2 SQIVND (reference sequence). With 3 bases removed from V and 0 bases from J, the gap between germline ends came to 21 bases. The length of the CDR3 is 19 residues. This CDR3 is CASSMFERWQGHSGNTIYF. The CDR3 coding sequence is TGTGCCAGTAGTATGTTCGAAAGGTGGCAGGGACACTCTGGAAACACCATATATTTT.

The chain couples TRBV25-1 to TRBJ1-2; tentative D call: TRBD1 (5 bases). Germline V gene sequence: CDR1 MGHDK, CDR2 SYGVNS. The V gene lost 4 bases and the J gene lost 1 base, with 16 bases spanning the gap. This CDR3 region has 16 residues. CDR3: CASSVSTGRFNYGYTF. CDR3 DNA: TGTGCCAGCAGTGTCTCTACAGGACGGTTTAACTATGGCTACACCTTC.

This clone has only a few counts. The chain carries TRBV3-1 (or the pseudogene TRBV3-2) and TRBJ1-6; 9 positions agree with TRBD1. V was clipped by 5 bases and J by 9 bases; unmatched bases: 8. Germline values: CDR1 LGHDT, CDR2 YNNKEL (reference sequence). The CDR3 runs to 15 residues. The CDR3 loop is CASSSRTGDSSPLHF. CDR3 sequence (DNA): TGTGCCAGCAGCTCTCGGACAGGGGATTCTTCACCCCTCCACTTT.

This clone was detected once. The chain joins TRBV12-5 to TRBJ1-4; 8 bases fit TRBD1. Germline V gene data show CDR1 as LGHNT and CDR2 as FRNRAP. The CDR3 extends over 13 amino acids. Germline trimming cut 7 bases from V and 4 bases from J; bases unmatched to any gene: 2. The CDR3 bases are TGTGCTAGTGCCGACAGGGGTAATGAAAAACTGTTTTTT. Translation gives CASADRGNEKLFF. Looking up the rest from reference TRBV12-5 and TRBJ1-4 gives the full variable domain: DARVTQTPRHKVTEMGQEVTMRCQPILGHNTVFWYRQTMMQGLELLAYFRNRAPLDDSGMPKDRFSAEMPDATLATLKIQPSEPRDSAVYFCASADRGNEKLFFGSGTQLSVL.

V is TRBV24-1 and J is TRBJ1-1, with 9 positions matching TRBD1. CDR3 size: 14 residues. Germline CDR1 reads KGHDR; CDR2 reads SFDVKD. V shed 7 bases, J shed 5 bases, and the junction held 7 bases outside the gene matches. CDR3 loop: CATRIQGAGTEAFF. In DNA form, the CDR3 reads TGTGCCACCAGAATACAGGGGGCAGGGACTGAAGCTTTCTTT.